This T cell receptor beta chain originates from a study of neoadjuvant anti-PD-1 for oral cavity cancer. Background on the study: Non-progressing patients received a fourth nivolumab dose near day 43, then surgery on days 50-56.

Time point of the sample: after neoadjuvant nivolumab, at surgical resection. Germline assignment: CDR1 SQVTM and CDR2 ANQGSEA. The CDR3 runs 13 residues. V was shortened by 3 bases and J by 5 bases, with 12 bases between the two germline ends. The assay was immunoSEQ multiplex PCR, and TCRdb's table has in-frame clones only and misses some. This sample has more than 11,000 clones, with 74% found just once. The TCR was taken from a person aged 40 to 85 with oral cavity squamous cell carcinoma. The chain couples TRBV29-1 to TRBJ2-3, with D perhaps given as TRBD1 or TRBD2 (6 bases each). The sequencing here drew on PBMCs, taken after nivolumab (anti-PD-1) treatment. CDR3 in DNA: TGCAGCGTTGAGTCTAGGGGGGTAGATACGCAGTATTTT. Protein sequence: CSVESRGVDTQYF.